This TCR beta chain was recorded in a study of cytomegalovirus exposure and HLA in healthy donors. Whole-study findings and limits: Investigators reported approximately 170 TCR beta chains as tied to cytomegalovirus. First-cohort TCR clusters tended to co-occur in the roughly 130 validation repertoires, a later analysis found.

V shed 7 bases and J 3 bases; nucleotides not matched to a gene: 13. Germline lookup yields CDR1 MDHEN and CDR2 SYDVKM. CDR3 length: 17 residues. Points on this clone: What it binds is not known.

The donors formed part of the roughly 120-subject validation cohort, distinct from the roughly 640-subject first cohort. Assay: immunoSEQ multiplex PCR; the TCRdb copy retains only in-frame clones and omits some. This sample has approximately 73,000 clones, with approximately 95% found just once. The clonotype comes from a man younger than 35 in good health and CMV-seronegative. The sequencing sample was made of PBMCs. The J gene is TRBJ2-3, the V gene TRBV28; TRBD2 matches 10 bases. Here the CDR3 DNA reads TGTGCCAGCAATCTAAGCGGGGGGGCCCCAGCGACAGATACGCAGTATTTT. Translating gives CASNLSGGAPATDTQYF.